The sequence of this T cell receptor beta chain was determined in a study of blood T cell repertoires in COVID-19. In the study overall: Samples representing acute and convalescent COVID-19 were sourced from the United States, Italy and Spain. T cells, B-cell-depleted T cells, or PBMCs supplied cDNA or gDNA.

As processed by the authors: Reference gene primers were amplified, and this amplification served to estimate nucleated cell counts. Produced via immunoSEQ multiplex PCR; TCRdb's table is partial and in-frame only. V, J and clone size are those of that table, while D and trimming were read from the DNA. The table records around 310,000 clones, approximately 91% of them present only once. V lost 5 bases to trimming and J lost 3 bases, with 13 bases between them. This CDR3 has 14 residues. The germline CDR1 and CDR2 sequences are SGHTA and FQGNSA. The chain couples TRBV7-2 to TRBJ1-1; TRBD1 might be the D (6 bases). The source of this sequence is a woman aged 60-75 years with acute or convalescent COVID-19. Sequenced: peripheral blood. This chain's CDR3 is CASSHREGDTEAFF. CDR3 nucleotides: TGTGCCAGCAGCCATAGAGAGGGGGACACTGAAGCTTTCTTT.